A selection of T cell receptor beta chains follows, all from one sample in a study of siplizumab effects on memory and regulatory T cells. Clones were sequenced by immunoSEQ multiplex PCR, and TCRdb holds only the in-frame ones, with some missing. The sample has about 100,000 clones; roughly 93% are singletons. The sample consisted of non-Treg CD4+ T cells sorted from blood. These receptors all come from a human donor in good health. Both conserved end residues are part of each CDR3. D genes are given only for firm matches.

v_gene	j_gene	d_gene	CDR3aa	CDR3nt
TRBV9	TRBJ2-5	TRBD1	CASGGQGETQYF	TGTGCCAGCGGGGGACAGGGGGAGACCCAGTACTTC
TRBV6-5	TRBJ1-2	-	CASRPAFRDYGYTF	TGTGCCAGCAGGCCGGCCTTCAGGGACTATGGCTACACCTTC
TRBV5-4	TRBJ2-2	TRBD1	CASSFRDRYTGELFF	TGTGCCAGCAGCTTCCGGGACAGATACACCGGGGAGCTGTTTTTT
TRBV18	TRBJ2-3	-	CASSPLSGSSTDTQYF	TGTGCCAGCTCACCACTCTCGGGGTCTAGCACAGATACGCAGTATTTT
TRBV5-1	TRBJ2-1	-	CASRDHYNEQFF	TGCGCCAGCAGGGACCACTACAATGAGCAGTTCTTC
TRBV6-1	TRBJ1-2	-	CASSEGATAGVVSGYTF	TGTGCCAGCAGTGAAGGGGCTACGGCGGGAGTAGTAAGTGGCTACACCTTC
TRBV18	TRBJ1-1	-	CASSGGLNTEAFF	TGTGCCAGCTCTGGGGGCTTGAACACTGAAGCTTTCTTT
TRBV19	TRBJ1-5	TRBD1	CASSIFGTGLNQPQHF	TGTGCCAGTAGTATTTTTGGGACAGGGTTAAATCAGCCCCAGCATTTT
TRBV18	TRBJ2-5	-	CASSPRLRGQETQYF	TGTGCCAGCTCACCCCGGCTACGGGGACAAGAGACCCAGTACTTC
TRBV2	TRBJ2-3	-	CASSERGKGPDTQYF	TGTGCCAGCAGTGAAAGGGGCAAGGGTCCAGATACGCAGTATTTT